This T cell receptor (beta chain) derives from a study of cytomegalovirus exposure and HLA in healthy donors. Study details: Early released data had about 80 million unique TCRs, all coming from HLA-typed donors.

It was with 60 Vbeta and 13 Jbeta primers that the PCR ran. Per the original data handling: In a later analysis, of 80 million to 90 million unique beta chains, some 10 million appeared in at least two donors. Data came from immunoSEQ multiplex PCR; TCRdb stores just in-frame clones and leaves some out. V and J calls and clone size are those listed in that table; D and trimming were worked out from the DNA. The profile shows 140,000 or so clones, around 73% of them singletons. Germline V gives CDR1 MNHNS, CDR2 SASEGT. This CDR3 is built from 15 residues. V trimming: 10 bases; J trimming: 1 base; junction bases outside the gene matches: 9.

The sequenced material came from PBMCs. The chain uses TRBV6-1 and TRBJ2-2, with 7 bases fitting TRBD2. This sequence originates from a female donor in good health and CMV-seronegative. The CDR3 is CATTSGTMNTGELFF. For the CDR3, the DNA is TGTGCCACCACCTCCGGGACTATGAACACCGGGGAGCTGTTTTTT.